This T cell receptor beta chain was recorded in a study of blood T cells in healthy people across ages. The use of a sample-barcoded 5' primer and a J-beta primer mix characterized a second PCR of about 7 to 12 cycles. TCRdb processed the 5' RACE reads anew with MiXCR; each CDR3 protein has one entry. The sample lists roughly 650,000 distinct CDR3 sequences; about 34% were seen once. Healthy Caucasian individuals from Russia aged about 6 to 100 were enrolled as donors. Roughly 10 milliliters of peripheral blood were drawn from each donor into EDTA-treated tubes. V was clipped by 1 base and J by 6 bases; unmatched bases: 5. Looked up from germline, CDR1 is LGHDT and CDR2 is YNNKEL (reference sequence). The CDR3 runs to 15 residues. This clonotype was counted many times.

The receptor comes from a woman older than 75 in good health. The rearrangement uses TRBV3-1 and TRBJ2-1; 8 bases match TRBD2. Sequencing was performed on blood. DNA of the CDR3: TGTGCCAGCAGCCAAGCCCGGGGGGGCCCCAATGAGCAGTTCTTC. It is translated as CASSQARGGPNEQFF.